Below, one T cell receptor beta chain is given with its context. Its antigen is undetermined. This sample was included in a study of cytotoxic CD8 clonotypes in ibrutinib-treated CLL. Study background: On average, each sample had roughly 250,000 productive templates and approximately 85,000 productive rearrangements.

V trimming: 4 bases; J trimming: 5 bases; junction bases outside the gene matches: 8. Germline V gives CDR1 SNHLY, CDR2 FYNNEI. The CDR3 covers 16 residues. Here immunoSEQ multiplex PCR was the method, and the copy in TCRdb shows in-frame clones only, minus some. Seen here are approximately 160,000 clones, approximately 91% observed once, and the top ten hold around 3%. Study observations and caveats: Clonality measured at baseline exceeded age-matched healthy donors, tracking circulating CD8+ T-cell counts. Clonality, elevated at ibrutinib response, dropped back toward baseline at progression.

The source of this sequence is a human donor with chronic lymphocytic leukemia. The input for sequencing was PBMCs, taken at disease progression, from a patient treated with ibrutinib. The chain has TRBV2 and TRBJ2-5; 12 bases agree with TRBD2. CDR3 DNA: TGTGCCAGCAGTGGACTAGCGGGAGTTAGTGGGGAGACCCAGTACTTC. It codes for CASSGLAGVSGETQYF.